This TCR beta chain was found in a study of beta chain features in type 1 diabetes. The wider study: Across every sample, around 98 million sorted cells were examined in total.

Every bit of the isolated RNA underwent reverse transcription, so sequencing read expressed TCRB transcripts. The table came from immunoSEQ multiplex PCR; TCRdb's copy has only in-frame clones and leaves some out. The data hold hundreds of thousands of clones, with about 14% observed a single time. Of note for this clone: Its antigen is as yet unknown.

Whole-study findings and limits: Significant though moderate, a shortening of TCRB CDR3s appeared in all four CD4+ subsets of Type 1 diabetes patients.

This CDR3 spans 13 amino acids. Germline CDR1 and CDR2: MNHEY and SMNVEV (reference sequence). Between the trimmed V and J ends, which lost 2 bases and 7 bases, there was a span of 11 bases. The gene calls are TRBV27 and TRBJ1-1; possible D gene TRBD1, 5 bases. The receptor was isolated from a man aged 18 to 35 with type 1 diabetes. Material: naive CD4+ T cells from blood. The CDR3 DNA reads as TGTGCCAGCAGTTTACGCCAGGGCTTTGAAGCTTTCTTT. Its protein is CASSLRQGFEAFF.